This TCR beta chain was sequenced during a study of PD-1 blockade in mismatch repair-deficient tumors. This clone was detected only a few times. V lost 7 bases, J lost 7 bases, and 7 bases stayed unmatched. Germline assignment: CDR1 SQVTM and CDR2 ANQGSEA. The CDR3 contains 12 residues. Repertoires were generated with immunoSEQ multiplex PCR, while TCRdb's copy carries only in-frame clones and drops some. This table holds 76,000 or so clones, more than 80% found once. This TCR was recovered from an adult with mismatch repair-deficient cancer. This chain joins TRBV29-1 and TRBJ1-5, with TRBD1 matching over 7 bases. Material: peripheral blood, obtained 44 weeks after starting pembrolizumab. CDR3 bases: TGCAGCGCCGGGACAGCCGGGCAGCCCCAGCATTTT. This gives the protein CSAGTAGQPQHF. The entire variable domain, with the rest obtained from reference TRBV29-1 and TRBJ1-5, is as follows: SAVISQKPSRDICQRGTSLTIQCQVDSQVTMMFWYRQQPGQSLTLIATANQGSEATYESGFVIDKFPISRPNLTFSTLTVSNMSPEDSSIYLCSAGTAGQPQHFGDGTRLSIL.